Sequencing of this T cell receptor beta chain was carried out in a study of sequential checkpoint blockade in melanoma. The CDR3 has 14 amino acids. The junction had 5 bases not matched to a gene; V was cut back by 6 bases and J by 3 bases. The germline gives CDR1 MDHEN, CDR2 SYDVKM. Libraries were prepared by immunoSEQ multiplex PCR; TCRdb keeps only in-frame clonotypes and omits some of them. Here the sample spans some 35,000 clones, 70% to 90% being singletons. Documented treatment: randomized to nivolumab then ipilimumab (arm A) or the reverse (arm B). Sample: CD8+ T cells sorted from blood (inferred from file names), taken from a patient given nivolumab and ipilimumab in sequence. The V call is TRBV28, the J call TRBJ2-1, with 7 bases identical to TRBD2. The TCR was taken from a human donor with melanoma. CDR3 bases: TGTGCCAGCAGGTGGGGGGGGAGCTACAATGAGCAGTTCTTC. Translated, it gives CASRWGGSYNEQFF.